The 28 T cell receptor beta chains given below trace back to one sample, sequenced in a study of T cell repertoires in cytomegalovirus infection. TCRdb ran MiXCR on the reads and lists one entry per CDR3 protein. The profile shows some 130,000 distinct CDR3 sequences, more than 30% of them singletons. No antigen has been identified for these receptors. Sequences were derived from CD8+ T cells from cultured PBMCs, sampled from culture after CMV antigen stimulation. These TCRs come from a human donor in good health (CMV status not recorded). Some clones in this sample may be carry-over from other donors' samples.

This clonotype was detected only a few times. The J gene is TRBJ2-7, the V gene TRBV27, with D maybe TRBD1 (6 bases). Germline CDR1 and CDR2: MNHEY and SMNVEV (reference sequence). V lost 10 bases, J lost 4 bases, and 14 bases lay in between. The CDR3 consists of 12 residues. CDR3 amino acids: CATRTEGYEQYF. The CDR3 DNA sequence: TGTGCCACCCGGACAGAGGGGTACGAGCAGTACTTC.

V gene TRBV27 combines with J gene TRBJ2-3; D may be TRBD2 (6 bases). The germline CDR1 and CDR2 sequences are MNHEY and SMNVEV (reference sequence). The V end was cut by 4 bases, the J end by 4 bases, with 12 bases between. The CDR3 is made up of 14 amino acids. The CDR3 here is CASSWGGIPDTQYF. DNA of the CDR3: TGTGCCAGCAGTTGGGGCGGGATCCCAGATACGCAGTATTTT.

This clonotype has ten or more counts. This sequence joins TRBV28 and TRBJ2-7, with 9 positions matching TRBD1. Trimming removed 5 bases from V and 1 base from J; junction bases left unmatched: 6. CDR1 and CDR2 from the germline V gene are MDHEN and SYDVKM. This CDR3 spans 15 amino acids. The CDR3 region is CASSPIGTGSYEQYF. The CDR3 DNA reads as TGTGCCAGCAGTCCGATCGGGACAGGGTCCTACGAGCAGTACTTC.

This chain links TRBV7-2 with TRBJ2-1, with D perhaps TRBD2 (7 bases). V was pared by 2 bases and J by 2 bases, with 16 bases between. The CDR3 covers 17 residues. CDR1 and CDR2 (germline): SGHTA, FQGNSA. The CDR3 bases are TGTGCCAGCAGCTTAAGGTTAGGGGGGGGCCCCTACAATGAGCAGTTCTTC. This codes for CASSLRLGGGPYNEQFF. The full variable domain, its missing parts supplied by reference TRBV7-2 and TRBJ2-1, is GAGVSQSPSNKVTEKGKDVELRCDPISGHTALYWYRQSLGQGLEFLIYFQGNSAPDKSGLPSDRFSAERTGGSVSTLTIQRTQQEDSAVYLCASSLRLGGGPYNEQFFGPGTRLTVL.

This clonotype showed up just a few times. V is TRBV2 and J is TRBJ1-4; a possible D gene is TRBD1 (6 bases). Germline CDR1 reads SNHLY; CDR2 reads FYNNEI. Trimming cost V 0 bases and J 7 bases, with 15 bases left between them. The CDR3 loop spans 16 amino acids. The CDR3 sequence: CASSEADWSGAEKLFF. The CDR3 nucleotides are TGTGCCAGCAGTGAAGCGGATTGGTCAGGGGCTGAAAAACTGTTTTTT.

V gene TRBV5-6 combines with J gene TRBJ1-2, with D uncertain. The CDR3 runs 14 residues. The germline V and J ends were trimmed by 2 bases and 1 base, with 9 bases remaining between them. In germline, CDR1 is SGHDT, CDR2 YYEEEE. The CDR3, as DNA: TGTGCCAGCAGCTTTAATGAGGATAACTATGGCTACACCTTC. Its translation: CASSFNEDNYGYTF.

This clonotype was counted many times. The chain joins TRBV20-1 to TRBJ2-3; the D call may be TRBD1 or TRBD2 (5 bases each). Trimming cost V 0 bases and J 2 bases, with 12 bases left between them. The V gene's germline CDR1 is DFQATT and CDR2 SNEGSKA (reference sequence). This CDR3 has 15 residues. As DNA, the CDR3 is TGCAGTGCTAGAGATTTCGAGGGGACCACAGATACGCAGTATTTT. It is translated as CSARDFEGTTDTQYF.

The chain has TRBV12-3 or TRBV12-4 and TRBJ2-2; 7 bases fit TRBD1. The CDR3 totals 16 residues. V dropped 6 bases and J dropped 1; count of bases not matched to a gene: 8. The CDR3 spells CASSNLGQQNTGELFF. The CDR3 nucleotides read TGTGCCAGCAGCAACCTGGGACAGCAGAACACCGGGGAGCTGTTTTTT.

Many counts were recorded for this clonotype. The chain combines TRBV7-2 with TRBJ2-5, with D perhaps being TRBD1 or TRBD2 (5 bases each). CDR1 and CDR2 from the germline V gene are SGHTA and FQGNSA. V was shortened by 5 bases and J by 9 bases, with 19 bases between the two germline ends. The CDR3 has 14 amino acids. The CDR3: CASSVYGGDAAQYF. CDR3 nucleotide sequence: TGTGCCAGCAGCGTTTATGGGGGAGACGCGGCCCAGTACTTC.

The rearrangement uses TRBV7-4 and TRBJ2-7; 9 positions match TRBD2. V gave up 5 bases and J gave up 7 bases; unmatched junction bases: 12. The CDR3 totals 15 residues. Germline V gives CDR1 SGHVT, CDR2 SQSDAQ. This CDR3 is CASSTPAGGPREQYF. The CDR3 DNA reads as TGTGCCAGCAGCACGCCGGCGGGGGGGCCGAGAGAGCAGTACTTC.

This clonotype was counted ten times or more. J is TRBJ2-1 and V is TRBV7-8; 7 bases are shared with TRBD2. Unmatched junction bases numbered 14, after V lost 5 bases and J lost 4 bases. CDR1 is SGHVS, CDR2 FQNEAQ, per germline. The CDR3 length is 17 residues. The CDR3 DNA follows: TGTGCCAGCAGCCCAACGACTGGGGGGGGATATTACAATGAGCAGTTCTTC. Translating it yields CASSPTTGGGYYNEQFF.

This clonotype was seen a single time. The chain uses TRBV6-5 and TRBJ1-1, with D maybe TRBD1 (5 bases). Trimming cost V 3 bases and J 4 bases, with 12 bases left between them. Germline CDR1 is MNHEY and CDR2 is SVGAGI. The CDR3 runs to 14 residues. The CDR3 is CASSYQGVGTEAFF. The CDR3 DNA reads TGTGCCAGCAGTTATCAGGGAGTGGGCACTGAAGCTTTCTTT.

The genes are TRBV5-1 and TRBJ1-1, with no clear D. CDR1 SGHRS and CDR2 YFSETQ come from the germline V gene. The CDR3 consists of 13 residues. V shed 4 bases and J shed 0 bases, with 7 bases lying between them. The CDR3 coding sequence is TGCGCCAGCAGCGATGCAATGAACACTGAAGCTTTCTTT. This encodes CASSDAMNTEAFF.

In its sample, this clonotype was seen many times. Its ends do not fully match the called genes, so a read error is possible. The chain couples TRBV7-8 to TRBJ2-5, with a tentative D call TRBD2 (5 bases). The length of the CDR3 is 15 residues. The germline gives CDR1 SGHVS, CDR2 FQNEAQ. The CDR3 DNA is TGTGCCAGCAGTTACACCGGGAACACACAAGAGGCCCAGTACTTC. Translation gives CASSYTGNTQEAQYF.

This clonotype was detected a few times. The V call is TRBV27, the J call TRBJ1-1, with a weak D call TRBD1 (5 bases). Trimming left V 0 bases short and J 4 bases short, with 12 bases between. This CDR3 is 15 amino acids long. Germline V lookup: CDR1 MNHEY, CDR2 SMNVEV (reference sequence). The DNA of the CDR3 is TGTGCCAGCAGTTTATCGATGGGGACTGCCACTGAAGCTTTCTTT. Translated: CASSLSMGTATEAFF.

This clonotype was seen a few times. The V gene is TRBV12-3 or TRBV12-4, the J gene TRBJ2-7; D is tentatively TRBD1 or TRBD2 (5 bases each). V was clipped by 6 bases and J by 0 bases, with 9 bases between them. The CDR3 length is 13 residues. In nucleotides, the CDR3 is TGTGCCAGCAGATCCGGGGCCTCCTACGAGCAGTACTTC. This gives the protein CASRSGASYEQYF.

Details on this clonotype: A much larger clone lies one base from this, so it may be a read error. The chain links TRBV4-1 to TRBJ2-5, with TRBD2 matching over 12 bases. The CDR3 has 16 amino acids. The germline CDR1 and CDR2 sequences are MGHRA and YSYEKL. The CDR3 DNA follows: TGCGCCAACAGCCAATCTCTAGCGGGGGGGCGGGAGACCCAGTACTTC. Translating gives CANSQSLAGGRETQYF.

In this sample, this clonotype turned up a few times. The chain carries TRBV7-9 and TRBJ2-1; 8 nucleotides agree with TRBD2. Germline V gene data show CDR1 as SEHNR and CDR2 as FQNEAQ (reference sequence). V shed 3 bases and J 6 bases; nucleotides not matched to a gene: 7. This CDR3 has 15 amino acids. The CDR3 loop is CASSFRGGLLNEQFF. CDR3 DNA: TGTGCCAGCAGCTTTCGGGGGGGCCTACTCAATGAGCAGTTCTTC. The full variable domain, completed using reference TRBV7-9 and TRBJ2-1, is DTGVSQNPRHKITKRGQNVTFRCDPISEHNRLYWYRQTLGQGPEFLTYFQNEAQLEKSRLLSDRFSAERPKGSFSTLEIQRTEQGDSAMYLCASSFRGGLLNEQFFGPGTRLTVL.

The rearrangement links TRBV27 to TRBJ2-5; weak D call: TRBD1 (6 bases). Germline V gene sequence: CDR1 MNHEY, CDR2 SMNVEV (reference sequence). The CDR3 is 15 residues long. Between the trimmed V and J ends, which lost 3 bases and 2 bases, there was a span of 13 bases. CDR3 DNA sequence: TGTGCCAGCAGTTTGACAGGAGGAGAGCAAGAGACCCAGTACTTC. Encoded protein: CASSLTGGEQETQYF.

This chain uses TRBV5-5 with TRBJ1-4, with D tentatively TRBD1 (5 bases). This CDR3 spans 14 amino acids. Germline loops: CDR1 SGHKS, CDR2 YYEKEE (reference sequence). The V end lost 7 bases, the J end lost 6 bases, and 16 bases lay between the germline ends. In DNA form, the CDR3 reads TGTGCCAGCGGGCGGGACCTAGGGGATGAAAAACTGTTTTTT. This encodes CASGRDLGDEKLFF.

This clonotype is medium-sized. Written as DNA, the CDR3 is TGTGCCAGCAGCTTAGCGGGGGCAGGGGGGAACACCGGGGAGCTGTTTTTT. Protein: CASSLAGAGGNTGELFF. This chain links TRBV7-2 with TRBJ2-2, with 7 bases that match TRBD1. Per the germline V gene, CDR1 is SGHTA and CDR2 is FQGNSA. This CDR3 has 17 residues. Trimming removed 0 bases from V and 1 base from J; junction bases left unmatched: 5.

The gene calls are TRBV20-1 and TRBJ2-7; D is perhaps TRBD1 or TRBD2 (5 bases each). The CDR3 has 15 amino acids. Germline V lookup: CDR1 DFQATT, CDR2 SNEGSKA (reference sequence). V was clipped by 3 bases and J by 3 bases, with 18 bases between them. For the CDR3, the DNA is TGCAGTGCTAGGGGACGGGACCTAGTCAACTACGAGCAGTACTTC. This encodes CSARGRDLVNYEQYF.

The chain combines TRBV9 with TRBJ2-1; D is undetermined. The CDR3 is 14 amino acids. The germline V and J ends were trimmed by 4 bases and 6 bases, with 14 bases remaining between them. Per germline, CDR1 SGDLS and CDR2 YYNGEE. The CDR3 loop is CASSKSGRRNEQFF. DNA of the CDR3: TGTGCCAGCAGCAAATCCGGCCGTCGCAATGAGCAGTTCTTC.

This clonotype turned up a few times. The chain carries TRBV7-9 and TRBJ2-2, with D possibly matching TRBD1 (6 bases). V shed 1 base and J shed 3 bases, with 12 bases lying between them. The V gene's germline CDR1 is SEHNR and CDR2 FQNEAQ (reference sequence). This CDR3 is built from 16 residues. The CDR3 sequence: CASSLVGGPDTGELFF. The CDR3 DNA follows: TGTGCCAGCAGCTTAGTAGGGGGTCCGGACACCGGGGAGCTGTTTTTT.

V gene TRBV20-1 combines with J gene TRBJ2-5; no clear D. The CDR3 covers 15 residues. Germline CDR1 DFQATT, CDR2 SNEGSKA (reference sequence). Trimming took off 6 bases at V and 5 bases at J, with 22 bases between the two ends. CDR3 in DNA: TGCAGTGCGGCAGTCTTGATTCCACCGGCCGAGACCCAGTACTTC. Translation: CSAAVLIPPAETQYF.

This clonotype was found a few times. CDR3 in amino acids: CASGQGTQYF. For the CDR3, the DNA is TGTGCCAGCGGACAGGGAACCCAGTACTTC. The chain combines TRBV27 with TRBJ2-5; 8 bases align to TRBD1. The germline V gene has CDR1 MNHEY and CDR2 SMNVEV (reference sequence). The trim removed 8 bases at V and 8 bases at J, leaving 1 base unmatched. The CDR3 is 10 residues long.

The gene calls are TRBV20-1 and TRBJ2-4, with a tentative D call TRBD2 (5 bases). Germline V gene lookup returns CDR1 DFQATT and CDR2 SNEGSKA (reference sequence). With 3 bases removed from V and 1 base from J, the gap between germline ends came to 7 bases. The CDR3 consists of 13 residues. The CDR3 here is CSARGEAKNIQYF. The CDR3 coding sequence is TGCAGTGCTAGGGGAGAGGCCAAAAACATTCAGTACTTC.

The chain joins TRBV12-5 to TRBJ1-6, with D unclear. The germline V and J ends were trimmed by 6 bases and 0 bases, with 33 bases remaining between them. The CDR3 is 23 amino acids. Germline assignment: CDR1 LGHNT and CDR2 FRNRAP. The CDR3 region has the DNA TGTGCTAGTGGCCCCGAAGTCATATCAACGGGGTCCCCGCGTAGCTCCTATAATTCACCCCTCCACTTT. It codes for CASGPEVISTGSPRSSYNSPLHF.